These 3 T cell receptor beta chains were all obtained from the same sample, sequenced in a study of shared clonotypes between healthy human individuals. The method was immunoSEQ multiplex PCR; TCRdb's version includes in-frame clones alone and lacks a portion of them. The sample holds more than 450,000 clones, 79% seen once. The sequenced sample was PBMCs. These receptors all stem from a woman in her forties in good health. Some clones in this sample may be carry-over from other donors' samples.

The chain links TRBV27 to TRBJ2-5; 9 nucleotides match TRBD1. V shed 4 bases, J shed 5 bases, and the junction held 8 bases outside the gene matches. Germline-derived CDR1 and CDR2 are MNHEY and SMNVEV (reference sequence). This CDR3 comprises 15 residues. The DNA of the CDR3 is TGTGCCAGCAGTTCCGGGACAGGGAGGGGCGAGACCCAGTACTTC. Protein sequence: CASSSGTGRGETQYF.

J is TRBJ2-1 and V is TRBV29-1; D gene unclear. CDR3 length: 11 amino acids. Trimming shortened V by 3 bases and J by 4 bases, and 4 bases separated the two germline ends. Per germline, CDR1 SQVTM and CDR2 ANQGSEA. The CDR3: CSVETYNEQFF. CDR3 nucleotides: TGCAGCGTTGAGACGTACAATGAGCAGTTCTTC.

The chain is built from TRBV4-3 and TRBJ2-5; weak D call: TRBD2 (5 bases). The J call may be in error: the DNA end matches TRBJ2-7 better. This CDR3 is built from 13 residues. Germline loops: CDR1 LGHNA, CDR2 YSLEER. The DNA for the CDR3 is TGCGCCAGCAGCCAAGGAGGGTACTACGAGCAGTACTTC. Translating it yields CASSQGGYYEQYF.